The source of this T cell receptor beta chain is a study of OX40 agonist ivuxolimab in advanced cancers. Overall study: Patients in dose escalation had liver, melanoma, kidney or head and neck cancers.

TCRdb's table, derived via immunoSEQ multiplex PCR, lists solely in-frame clones and lacks some. The profile covers around 46,000 clones, with over 75% appearing a single time and 12% taken by the ten largest. About this clone itself: Its specificity is unknown.

Study-wide findings and caveats: Averaged across samples, CD8+ T cells carried more expanded clones than CD4+ did.

This receptor was obtained from an adult with an advanced solid tumor such as melanoma, head and neck, liver or kidney cancer. The specimen was CD4+ or CD8+ T cells sorted from blood, collected in a trial of the OX40 agonist ivuxolimab.

The CDR3 sequence: CASSLSDRGNQPQHF. For the CDR3, the DNA is TGTGCCAGCAGTTTATCGGACAGGGGGAATCAGCCCCAGCATTTT. This rearrangement joins TRBV28 to TRBJ1-5; 10 bases are shared with TRBD1. CDR1 and CDR2 from the germline V gene are MDHEN and SYDVKM. The CDR3 spans 15 residues. V dropped 1 base and J dropped 4; count of bases not matched to a gene: 1.